A single sample gave rise to the 14 T cell receptor beta chains below, sequenced in a study of identical twins. One entry per CDR3 protein results from TCRdb running MiXCR on the 5' RACE reads. The profile shows about 260,000 distinct CDR3 sequences, 7% of them singletons. This same sample was also part of a study on yellow fever vaccine responses in identical twins.

Material for sequencing was memory (CD45RO+) T cells sorted from blood. Source of these receptors: a woman under 30 in good health.

This clonotype has only a few counts. V is TRBV4-1 and J is TRBJ2-1, with 14 bases lining up with TRBD2. V dropped 2 bases and J dropped 10; count of bases not matched to a gene: 10. Germline CDR1 and CDR2: MGHRA and YSYEKL. CDR3 length: 17 amino acids. The CDR3 spells CASSQPSGTSGSREQFF. In DNA, the CDR3 is TGCGCCAGCAGCCAACCCTCCGGGACTAGCGGGAGTCGGGAGCAGTTCTTC.

V is TRBV11-2 and J is TRBJ2-5, with TRBD2 matching 14 bases. V was clipped by 5 bases and J by 5 bases; unmatched bases: 7. CDR1 SGHAT and CDR2 FQNNGV come from the germline V gene. This CDR3 comprises 16 residues. The DNA of the CDR3 is TGTGCCAGCAGCCCCGGGACTAGCGGGAGTTATGAGACCCAGTACTTC. The encoded protein is CASSPGTSGSYETQYF.

There are many counts of this clonotype. The genes are TRBV7-2 and TRBJ2-7; D may be TRBD1 or TRBD2 (5 bases each). V was pared by 4 bases and J by 3 bases, with 10 bases between. CDR1 is SGHTA and CDR2 is FQGNSA in the germline V gene. The CDR3 sequence is 13 residues long. In nucleotides, the CDR3 is TGTGCCAGCAGCTCTTGGGGGTACTACGAGCAGTACTTC. Encoded protein: CASSSWGYYEQYF.

This clonotype has just a few counts. The chain combines TRBV25-1 with TRBJ1-4; no firm D call. The germline CDR1 and CDR2 sequences are MGHDK and SYGVNS. CDR3 size: 14 residues. The V and J ends lost 6 bases and 3 bases respectively, with 11 bases between them. This CDR3 is CASSRGSANEKLFF. DNA of the CDR3: TGTGCCAGCAGCCGCGGATCGGCTAATGAAAAACTGTTTTTT. Drawing the rest from reference TRBV25-1 and TRBJ1-4, the complete variable domain is EADIYQTPRYLVIGTGKKITLECSQTMGHDKMYWYQQDPGMELHLIHYSYGVNSTEKGDLSSESTVSRIRTEHFPLTLESARPSHTSQYLCASSRGSANEKLFFGSGTQLSVL.

The sample holds a few counts of this clonotype. The chain combines TRBV7-8 with TRBJ1-3, with 7 nucleotides matching TRBD1. V dropped 5 bases and J dropped 0; count of bases not matched to a gene: 4. The CDR3 spans 15 residues. Germline CDR1 reads SGHVS; CDR2 reads FQNEAQ. As DNA, the CDR3 is TGTGCCAGCAGCGAGCGGACAGGCTCTGGAAACACCATATATTTT. Its translation: CASSERTGSGNTIYF.

This clonotype was seen a few times. The chain carries TRBV9 and TRBJ2-7; 10 bases line up with TRBD2. Germline V gene data show CDR1 as SGDLS and CDR2 as YYNGEE. Trimming removed 6 bases from V and 3 bases from J; junction bases left unmatched: 9. This CDR3 contains 15 residues. As DNA, the CDR3 is TGTGCCAGCAACAGGGACGGGACTAGCGACTACGAGCAGTACTTC. Its translation is CASNRDGTSDYEQYF. Filled out from reference TRBV9 and TRBJ2-7, the complete variable domain reads DSGVTQTPKHLITATGQRVTLRCSPRSGDLSVYWYQQSLDQGLQFLIQYYNGEERAKGNILERFSAQQFPDLHSELNLSSLELGDSALYFCASNRDGTSDYEQYFGPGTRLTVT.

The rearrangement links TRBV9 to TRBJ2-1; D is perhaps TRBD2 (6 bases). Germline CDR1 reads SGDLS; CDR2 reads YYNGEE. Trimming took 0 bases from V and 3 from J, leaving 10 bases between them. The CDR3 totals 15 residues. This CDR3 reads CASSVAREVYNEQFF. CDR3 DNA sequence: TGTGCCAGCAGCGTAGCCAGGGAGGTCTACAATGAGCAGTTCTTC.

This clonotype was seen repeatedly, ten times or more. This chain connects TRBV12-3 or TRBV12-4 to TRBJ1-5; D perhaps matches TRBD1 (5 bases). The CDR3 loop spans 14 amino acids. V lost 6 bases, J lost 2 bases, and 11 bases lay in between. CDR3 nucleotide sequence: TGTGCCAGCAGCCTGACGACAGGCAATCAGCCCCAGCATTTT. As protein: CASSLTTGNQPQHF.

This clonotype has only a few counts. The chain employs TRBV6-1 and TRBJ1-1, with D tentatively TRBD1 (5 bases). The V end was cut by 2 bases, the J end by 9 bases, with 22 bases between. Germline loops: CDR1 MNHNS, CDR2 SASEGT. This CDR3 comprises 16 residues. In DNA form, the CDR3 reads TGTGCCAGCAGTGAAACGACGACGGGGGGGAGTGTAAAAGCTTTCTTT. This sequence encodes CASSETTTGGSVKAFF.

The genes are TRBV12-3 or TRBV12-4 and TRBJ1-2, with a weak D call TRBD1 (6 bases). CDR3 size: 15 residues. Trimming took 4 bases from V and 7 from J, leaving 19 bases between them. CDR3: CASSYGAGVKGGYTF. CDR3 sequence (DNA): TGTGCCAGCAGTTATGGGGCAGGGGTAAAGGGTGGCTACACCTTC.

This clonotype was seen only a few times. J is TRBJ2-7 and V is TRBV28; D not certain. This CDR3 spans 14 amino acids. Germline CDR1 is MDHEN and CDR2 is SYDVKM. Trimming shortened V by 3 bases and J by 5 bases, and 14 bases separated the two germline ends. CDR3 region: CASSLRRAADEQYF. Written as DNA, the CDR3 is TGTGCCAGCAGTTTGCGACGGGCGGCGGACGAGCAGTACTTC.

This clonotype was seen many times. The rearrangement uses TRBV5-1 and TRBJ2-7, with D possibly matching TRBD1 (6 bases). Germline V gives CDR1 SGHRS, CDR2 YFSETQ. The CDR3 loop spans 13 amino acids. Trimming took 0 bases from V and 4 from J, leaving 8 bases between them. The CDR3 spells CASSLGTEYEQYF. In nucleotides, the CDR3 is TGCGCCAGCAGCTTGGGGACAGAATACGAGCAGTACTTC. The whole variable domain, filled in from reference TRBV5-1 and TRBJ2-7, reads KAGVTQTPRYLIKTRGQQVTLSCSPISGHRSVSWYQQTPGQGLQFLFEYFSETQRNKGNFPGRFSGRQFSNSRSEMNVSTLELGDSALYLCASSLGTEYEQYFGPGTRLTVT.

The CDR3 coding sequence is TGTGCCAGCAGTTTTGGCGTTTATCAGCCCCAGCATTTT. Amino acids: CASSFGVYQPQHF. V usage is TRBV28 and J usage is TRBJ1-5; D ambiguous. The length of the CDR3 is 13 residues. With 3 bases removed from V and 5 bases from J, the gap between germline ends came to 8 bases. Germline lookup yields CDR1 MDHEN and CDR2 SYDVKM.

This clonotype was counted a few times. CDR3 amino acids: CASSFLGGSLSGNTIYF. In DNA, the CDR3 is TGTGCCAGCAGCTTTCTAGGGGGCTCCCTCTCTGGAAACACCATATATTTT. V usage is TRBV7-2 and J usage is TRBJ1-3; 7 nucleotides line up with TRBD1. The germline CDR1 and CDR2 sequences are SGHTA and FQGNSA. Germline trimming cut 3 bases from V and 0 bases from J; bases unmatched to any gene: 8. The CDR3 spans 17 residues.